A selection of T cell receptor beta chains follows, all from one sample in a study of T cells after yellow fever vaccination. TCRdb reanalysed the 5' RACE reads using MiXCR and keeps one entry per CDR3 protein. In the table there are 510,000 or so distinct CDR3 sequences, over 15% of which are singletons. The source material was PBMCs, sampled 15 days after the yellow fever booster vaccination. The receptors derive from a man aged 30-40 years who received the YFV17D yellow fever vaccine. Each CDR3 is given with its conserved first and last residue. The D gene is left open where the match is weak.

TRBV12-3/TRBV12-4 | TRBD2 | CASSSGLAGDNEQFF
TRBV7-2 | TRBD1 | CASSLGGTGQFF
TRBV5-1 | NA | CASSLEHGWTSRNTEAFF
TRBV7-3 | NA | CASSPSGGHTDTQYF
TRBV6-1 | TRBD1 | CASRSGQGAYNEQFF
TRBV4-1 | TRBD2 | CASSLGTSGRLETQYF
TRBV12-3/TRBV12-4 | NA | CASSLGGNSQETQYF
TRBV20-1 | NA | CSARGTGSLDRETQYF
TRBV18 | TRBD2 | CASSPGLAQVSEQYF
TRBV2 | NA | CASSESVQFANTGELFF
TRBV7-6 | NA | CASSAKHEQFF
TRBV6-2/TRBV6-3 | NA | CASSPGELVAETQYF
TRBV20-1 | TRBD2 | CSASPGTSGRGEQFF
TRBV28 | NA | CASSSTGTGGELFF
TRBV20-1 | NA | CSARDGGSNQPQHF
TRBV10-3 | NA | CAISDWRSSSYEQYF
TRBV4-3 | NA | CASGDSWGEQFF
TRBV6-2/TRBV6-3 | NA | CASSYSRSGSWDYEQYF
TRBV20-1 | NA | CSASRQLQETQYF
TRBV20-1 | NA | CSAIPIETQYF
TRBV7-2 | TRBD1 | CASSLATGYSYEQYF
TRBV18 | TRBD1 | CASSPDRVYYEQYF
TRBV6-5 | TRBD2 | CASSSLSGRASYNEQFF
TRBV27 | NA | CASHGSSYNEQFF
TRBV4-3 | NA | CASSQDGYPGADTQYF
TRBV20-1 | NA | CSPGVRETQYF
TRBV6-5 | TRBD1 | CASTRDREAWYF
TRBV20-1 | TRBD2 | CSASLTSGRKNEQFF